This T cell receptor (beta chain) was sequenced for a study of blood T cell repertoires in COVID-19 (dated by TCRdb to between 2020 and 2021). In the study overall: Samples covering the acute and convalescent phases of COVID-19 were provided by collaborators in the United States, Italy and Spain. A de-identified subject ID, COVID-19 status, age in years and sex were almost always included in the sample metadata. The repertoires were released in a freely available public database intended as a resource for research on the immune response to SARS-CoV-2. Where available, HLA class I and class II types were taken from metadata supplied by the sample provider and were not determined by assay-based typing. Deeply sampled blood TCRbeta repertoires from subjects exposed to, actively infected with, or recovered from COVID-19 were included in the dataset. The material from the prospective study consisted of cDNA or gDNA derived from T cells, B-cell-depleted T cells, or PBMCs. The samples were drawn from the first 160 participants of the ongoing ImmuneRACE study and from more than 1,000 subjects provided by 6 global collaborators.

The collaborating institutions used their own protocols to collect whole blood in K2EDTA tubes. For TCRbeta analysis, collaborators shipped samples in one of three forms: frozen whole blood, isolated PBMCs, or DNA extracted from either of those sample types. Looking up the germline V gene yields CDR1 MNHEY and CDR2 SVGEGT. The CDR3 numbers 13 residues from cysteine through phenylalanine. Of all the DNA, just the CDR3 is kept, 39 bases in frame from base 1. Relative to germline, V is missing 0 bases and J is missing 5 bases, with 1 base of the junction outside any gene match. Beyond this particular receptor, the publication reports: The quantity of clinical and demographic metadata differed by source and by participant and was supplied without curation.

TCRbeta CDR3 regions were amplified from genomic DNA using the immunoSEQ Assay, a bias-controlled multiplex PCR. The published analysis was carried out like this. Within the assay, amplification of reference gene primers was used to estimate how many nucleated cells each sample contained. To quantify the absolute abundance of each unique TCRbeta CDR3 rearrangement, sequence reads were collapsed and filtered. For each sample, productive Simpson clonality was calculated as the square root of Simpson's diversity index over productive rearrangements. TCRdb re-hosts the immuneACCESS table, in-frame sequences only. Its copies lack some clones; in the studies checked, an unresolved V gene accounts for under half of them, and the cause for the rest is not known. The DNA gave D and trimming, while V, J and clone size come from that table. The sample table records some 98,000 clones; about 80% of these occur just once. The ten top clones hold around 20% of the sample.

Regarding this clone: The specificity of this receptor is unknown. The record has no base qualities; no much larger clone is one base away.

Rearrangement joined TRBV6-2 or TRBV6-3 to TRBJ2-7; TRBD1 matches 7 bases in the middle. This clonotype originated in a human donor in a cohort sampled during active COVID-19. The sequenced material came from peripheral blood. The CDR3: CASSYSTGNEQYF. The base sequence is TGTGCCAGCAGTTACTCGACAGGGAACGAGCAGTACTTC.